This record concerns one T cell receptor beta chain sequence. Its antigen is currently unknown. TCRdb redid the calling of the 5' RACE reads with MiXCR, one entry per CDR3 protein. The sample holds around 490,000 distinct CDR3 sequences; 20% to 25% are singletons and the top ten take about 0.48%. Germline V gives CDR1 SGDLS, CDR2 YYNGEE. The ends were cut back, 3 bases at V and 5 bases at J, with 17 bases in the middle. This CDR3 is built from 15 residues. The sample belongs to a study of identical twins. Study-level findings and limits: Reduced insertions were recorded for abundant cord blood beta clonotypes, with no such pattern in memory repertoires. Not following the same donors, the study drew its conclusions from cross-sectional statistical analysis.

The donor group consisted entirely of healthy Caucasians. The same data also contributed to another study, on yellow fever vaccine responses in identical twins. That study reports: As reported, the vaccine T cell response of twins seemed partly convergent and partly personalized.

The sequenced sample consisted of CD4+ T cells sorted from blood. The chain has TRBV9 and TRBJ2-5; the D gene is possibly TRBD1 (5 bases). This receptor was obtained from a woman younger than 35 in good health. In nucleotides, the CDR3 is TGTGCCAGCAGCGGCCAGGGAAATGAGTTGGAGACCCAGTACTTC. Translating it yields CASSGQGNELETQYF.